This T cell receptor (beta chain) came from a study of cytomegalovirus exposure and HLA in healthy donors. V shed 2 bases and J shed 2 bases, with 8 bases lying between them. CDR1 and CDR2 (germline): MNHNS, SASEGT. CDR3 length: 14 amino acids. This clone was detected only once. Its antigen is not known. Regarding the study as a whole: Highly shared sequence variants in one cluster were likely a sequencing artifact. In most subjects, TCR beta sequences reportedly gave accurate predictions of HLA-A and HLA-B alleles. Analysis performed later showed TCR beta chains linked to HLA being more clonally expanded than equally common others.

Primers: 60 Vbeta forward and 13 Jbeta reverse. Method: immunoSEQ multiplex PCR; TCRdb's copy keeps in-frame clones and lacks some. The data show approximately 160,000 clones, with 75% to 85% seen just once and about 1.4% held by the top ten. The chain employs TRBV6-1 and TRBJ2-3; D remains ambiguous. Sequencing was performed on PBMCs. The receptor was isolated from a woman aged 25-40 years in good health and CMV-seropositive. CDR3 protein: CASSESGATDTQYF. The DNA for the CDR3 is TGTGCCAGCAGTGAATCCGGTGCCACAGATACGCAGTATTTT.